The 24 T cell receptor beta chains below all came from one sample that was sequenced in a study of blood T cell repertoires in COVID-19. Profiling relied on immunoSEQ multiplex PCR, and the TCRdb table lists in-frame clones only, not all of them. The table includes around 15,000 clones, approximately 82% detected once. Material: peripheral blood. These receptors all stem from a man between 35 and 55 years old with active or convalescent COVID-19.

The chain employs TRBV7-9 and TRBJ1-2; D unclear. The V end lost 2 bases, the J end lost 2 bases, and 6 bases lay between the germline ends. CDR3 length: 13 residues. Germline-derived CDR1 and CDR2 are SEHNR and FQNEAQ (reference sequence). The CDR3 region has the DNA TGTGCCAGCAGCTTACACGGGAACTATGGCTACACCTTC. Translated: CASSLHGNYGYTF.

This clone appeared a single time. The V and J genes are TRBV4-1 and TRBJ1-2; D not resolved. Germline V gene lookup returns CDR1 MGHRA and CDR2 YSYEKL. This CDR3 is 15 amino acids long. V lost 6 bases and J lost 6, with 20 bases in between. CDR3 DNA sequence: TGCGCCAGCAGTCACTCGGGGAAAGCCCTCAATGGCTACACCTTC. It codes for CASSHSGKALNGYTF.

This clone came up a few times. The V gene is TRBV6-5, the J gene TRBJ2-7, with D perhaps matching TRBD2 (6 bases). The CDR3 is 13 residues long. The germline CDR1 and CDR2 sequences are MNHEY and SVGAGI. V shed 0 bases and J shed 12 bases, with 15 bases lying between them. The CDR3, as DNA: TGTGCCAGCAGTTACTCGAGTTCGGGAGAACGGTACTTC. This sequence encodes CASSYSSSGERYF.

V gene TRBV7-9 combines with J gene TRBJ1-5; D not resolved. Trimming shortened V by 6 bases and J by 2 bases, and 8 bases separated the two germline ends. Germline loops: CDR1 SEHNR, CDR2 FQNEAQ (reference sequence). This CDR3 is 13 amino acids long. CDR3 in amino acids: CASSTQGNQPQHF. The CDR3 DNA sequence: TGTGCCAGCAGTACCCAGGGCAATCAGCCCCAGCATTTT.

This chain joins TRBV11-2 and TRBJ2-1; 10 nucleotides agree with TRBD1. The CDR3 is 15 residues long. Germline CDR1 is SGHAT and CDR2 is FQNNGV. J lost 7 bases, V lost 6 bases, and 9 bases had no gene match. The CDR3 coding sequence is TGTGCCAGCAGGCCCCCGGGACAGGGGAGAAATGAGCAGTTCTTC. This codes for CASRPPGQGRNEQFF.

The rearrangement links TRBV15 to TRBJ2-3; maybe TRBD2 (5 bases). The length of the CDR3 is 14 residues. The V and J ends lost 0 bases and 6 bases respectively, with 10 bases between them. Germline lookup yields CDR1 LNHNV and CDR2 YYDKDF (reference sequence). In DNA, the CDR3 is TGTGCCACCAGCAGAGACAGGCCGGGGGATACGCAGTATTTT. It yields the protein CATSRDRPGDTQYF.

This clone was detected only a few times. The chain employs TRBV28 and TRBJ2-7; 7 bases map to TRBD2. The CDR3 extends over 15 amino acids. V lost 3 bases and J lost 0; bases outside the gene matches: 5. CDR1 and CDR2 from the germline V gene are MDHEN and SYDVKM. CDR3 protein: CASSLWLAASYEQYF. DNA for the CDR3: TGTGCCAGCAGTTTGTGGCTAGCGGCCTCCTACGAGCAGTACTTC.

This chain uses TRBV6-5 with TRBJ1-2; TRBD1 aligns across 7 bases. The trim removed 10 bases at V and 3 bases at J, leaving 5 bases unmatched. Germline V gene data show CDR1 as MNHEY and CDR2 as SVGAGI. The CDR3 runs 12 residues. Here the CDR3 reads CATRQGDYGYTF. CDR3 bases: TGTGCCACCAGACAGGGAGACTATGGCTACACCTTC.

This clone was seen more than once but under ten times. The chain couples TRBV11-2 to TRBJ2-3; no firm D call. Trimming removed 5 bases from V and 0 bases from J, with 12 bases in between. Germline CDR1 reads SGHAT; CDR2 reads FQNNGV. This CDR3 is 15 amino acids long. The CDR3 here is CASSPATTSTDTQYF. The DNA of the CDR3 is TGTGCCAGCAGCCCCGCGACAACCAGCACAGATACGCAGTATTTT.

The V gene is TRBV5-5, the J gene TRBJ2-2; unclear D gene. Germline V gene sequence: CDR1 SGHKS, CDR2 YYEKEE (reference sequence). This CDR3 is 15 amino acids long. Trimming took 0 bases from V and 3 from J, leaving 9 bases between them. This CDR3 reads CASSLASVHTGELFF. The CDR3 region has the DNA TGTGCCAGCAGCTTGGCGTCAGTTCACACCGGGGAGCTGTTTTTT. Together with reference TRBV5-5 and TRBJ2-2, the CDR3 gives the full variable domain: DAGVTQSPTHLIKTRGQQVTLRCSPISGHKSVSWYQQVLGQGPQFIFQYYEKEERGRGNFPDRFSARQFPNYSSELNVNALLLGDSALYLCASSLASVHTGELFFGEGSRLTVL.

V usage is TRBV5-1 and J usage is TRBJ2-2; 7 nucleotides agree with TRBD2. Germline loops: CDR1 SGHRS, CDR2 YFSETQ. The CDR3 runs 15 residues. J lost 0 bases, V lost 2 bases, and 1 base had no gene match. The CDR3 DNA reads TGCGCCAGCAGCTTAGGACTAGCGAACACCGGGGAGCTGTTTTTT. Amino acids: CASSLGLANTGELFF.

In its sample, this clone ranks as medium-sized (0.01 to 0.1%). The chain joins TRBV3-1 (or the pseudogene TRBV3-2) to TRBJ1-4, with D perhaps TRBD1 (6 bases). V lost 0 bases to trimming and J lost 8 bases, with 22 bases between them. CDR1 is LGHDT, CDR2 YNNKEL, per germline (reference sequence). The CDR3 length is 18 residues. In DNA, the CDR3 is TGTGCCAGCAGCCAAGAGTCGGCAGGGGTAGTTGGTAGCGAAAAACTGTTTTTT. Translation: CASSQESAGVVGSEKLFF.

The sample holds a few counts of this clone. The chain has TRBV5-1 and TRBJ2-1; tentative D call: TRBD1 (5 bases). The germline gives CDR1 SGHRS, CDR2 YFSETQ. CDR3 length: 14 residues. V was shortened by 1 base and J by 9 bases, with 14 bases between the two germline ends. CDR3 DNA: TGCGCCAGCAGCTTGCAGGACAACCTTCCTGAGCAGTTCTTC. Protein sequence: CASSLQDNLPEQFF.

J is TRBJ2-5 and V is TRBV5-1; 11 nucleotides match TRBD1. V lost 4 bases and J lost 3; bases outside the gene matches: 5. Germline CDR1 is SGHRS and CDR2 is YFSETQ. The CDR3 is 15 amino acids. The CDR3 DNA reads TGCGCCAGCAGCCAAGGGACAGGGGGGGAAGAGACCCAGTACTTC. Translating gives CASSQGTGGEETQYF.

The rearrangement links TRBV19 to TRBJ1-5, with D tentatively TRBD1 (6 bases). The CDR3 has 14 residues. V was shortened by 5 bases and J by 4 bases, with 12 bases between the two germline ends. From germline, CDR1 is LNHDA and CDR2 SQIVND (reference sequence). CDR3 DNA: TGTGCCAGTAGTCCGAGACAGGAGAATCAGCCCCAGCATTTT. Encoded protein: CASSPRQENQPQHF.

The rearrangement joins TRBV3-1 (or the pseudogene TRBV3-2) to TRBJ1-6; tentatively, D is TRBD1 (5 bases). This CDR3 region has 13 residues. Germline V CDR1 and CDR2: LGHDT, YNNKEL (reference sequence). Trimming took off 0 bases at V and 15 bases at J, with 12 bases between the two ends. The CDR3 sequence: CASSQELTRDLHF. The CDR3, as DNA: TGTGCCAGCAGCCAAGAACTGACCAGGGACCTCCACTTT.

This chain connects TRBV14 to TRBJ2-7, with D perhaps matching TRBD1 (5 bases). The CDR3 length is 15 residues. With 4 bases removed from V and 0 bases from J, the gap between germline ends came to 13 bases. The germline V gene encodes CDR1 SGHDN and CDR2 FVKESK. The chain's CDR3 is CASSRLDRSSYEQYF. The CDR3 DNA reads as TGTGCCAGCAGCCGACTCGACAGATCCTCCTACGAGCAGTACTTC.

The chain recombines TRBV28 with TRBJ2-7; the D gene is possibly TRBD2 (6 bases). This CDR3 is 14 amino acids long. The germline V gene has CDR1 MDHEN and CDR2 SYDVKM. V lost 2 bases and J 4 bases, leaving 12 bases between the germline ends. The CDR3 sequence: CASSLIAGTYEQYF. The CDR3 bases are TGTGCCAGCAGTTTAATAGCAGGGACTTACGAGCAGTACTTC.

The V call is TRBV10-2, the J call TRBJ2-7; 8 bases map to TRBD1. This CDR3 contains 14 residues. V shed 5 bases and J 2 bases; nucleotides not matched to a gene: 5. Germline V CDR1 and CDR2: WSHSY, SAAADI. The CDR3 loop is CASSNRGFTYEQYF. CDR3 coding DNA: TGCGCCAGCAGTAACAGGGGGTTCACCTACGAGCAGTACTTC.

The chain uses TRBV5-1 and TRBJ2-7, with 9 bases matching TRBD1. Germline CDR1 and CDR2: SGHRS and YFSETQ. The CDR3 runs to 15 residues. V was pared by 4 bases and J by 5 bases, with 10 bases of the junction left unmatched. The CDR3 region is CASSLTGTGKDEQYF. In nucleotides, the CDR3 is TGCGCCAGCAGCCTGACTGGGACAGGGAAAGACGAGCAGTACTTC.

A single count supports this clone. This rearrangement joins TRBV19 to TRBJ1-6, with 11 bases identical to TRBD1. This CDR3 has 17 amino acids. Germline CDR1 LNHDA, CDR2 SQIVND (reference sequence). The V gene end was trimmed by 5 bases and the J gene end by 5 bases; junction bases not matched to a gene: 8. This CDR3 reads CASSPRTGGADNSPLHF. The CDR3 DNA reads TGTGCCAGTAGTCCGCGGACAGGGGGCGCCGATAATTCACCCCTCCACTTT.

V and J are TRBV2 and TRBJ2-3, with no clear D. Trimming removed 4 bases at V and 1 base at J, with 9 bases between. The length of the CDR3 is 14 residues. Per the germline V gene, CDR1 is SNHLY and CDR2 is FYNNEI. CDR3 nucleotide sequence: TGTGCCAGCAGTGGGCCCCCCGGCACAGATACGCAGTATTTT. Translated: CASSGPPGTDTQYF.

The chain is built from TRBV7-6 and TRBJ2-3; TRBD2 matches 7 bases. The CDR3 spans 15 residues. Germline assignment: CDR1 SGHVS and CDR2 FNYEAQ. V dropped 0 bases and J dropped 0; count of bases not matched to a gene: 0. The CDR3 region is CASSLAGGSTDTQYF. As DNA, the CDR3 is TGTGCCAGCAGCTTAGCGGGGGGGAGCACAGATACGCAGTATTTT.

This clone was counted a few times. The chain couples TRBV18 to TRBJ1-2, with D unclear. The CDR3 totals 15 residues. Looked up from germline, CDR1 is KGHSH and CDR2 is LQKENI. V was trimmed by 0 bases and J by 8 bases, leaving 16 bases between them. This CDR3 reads CASSPPRSGGNGYTF. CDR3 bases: TGTGCCAGCTCACCACCTCGCTCAGGAGGGAACGGCTACACCTTC.